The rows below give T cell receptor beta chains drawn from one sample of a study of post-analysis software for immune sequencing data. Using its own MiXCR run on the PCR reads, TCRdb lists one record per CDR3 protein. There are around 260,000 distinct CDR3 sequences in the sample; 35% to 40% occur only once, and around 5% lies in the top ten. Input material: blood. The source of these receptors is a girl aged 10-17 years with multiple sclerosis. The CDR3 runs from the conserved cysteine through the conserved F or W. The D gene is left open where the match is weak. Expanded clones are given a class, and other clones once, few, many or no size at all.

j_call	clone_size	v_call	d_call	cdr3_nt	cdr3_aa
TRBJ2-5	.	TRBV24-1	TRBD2	TGTGCCACCAGTGGCGCTAGCGGGAGGCCCTGGGAGACCCAGTACTTC	CATSGASGRPWETQYF
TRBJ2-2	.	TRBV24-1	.	TGTGCCACCAGTGGGCAGGGAGCCGGGGAGCTGTTTTTT	CATSGQGAGELFF
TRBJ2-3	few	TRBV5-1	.	TGCGCCAGCAGCGAAGACTCGTACTACACAGATACGCAGTATTTT	CASSEDSYYTDTQYF
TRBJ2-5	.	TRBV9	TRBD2	TGTGCCAGCAGCGTGGCGCTAGCGGGAAGTGAGACCCAGTACTTC	CASSVALAGSETQYF
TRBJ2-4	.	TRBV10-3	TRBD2	TGTGCCATCAGTGAGCCGGGAGGACAAAGTGAGCAGTACTTC	CAISEPGGQSEQYF
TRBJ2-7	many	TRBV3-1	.	TGTGCCAGCAGCCAAGATCACCCCCCTGGGACGGTCTACGAGCAGTACTTC	CASSQDHPPGTVYEQYF
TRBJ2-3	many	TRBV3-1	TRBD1	TGTGCCAGCAGCCAATCCGGGACAGGGGCGGATACGCAGTATTTT	CASSQSGTGADTQYF
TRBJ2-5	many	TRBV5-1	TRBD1	TGCGCCAGCAGCTTGGGGACAGGGGGACAAGAGACCCAGTACTTC	CASSLGTGGQETQYF
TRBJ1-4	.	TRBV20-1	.	TGCAGTGCTAGTGTCTACGAAAAGGGGGAAAAACTGTTTTTT	CSASVYEKGEKLFF
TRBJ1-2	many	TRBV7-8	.	TGTGCCAGCAGCCCTTTCGCAGGGTGGCTTTATGGCTACACCTTC	CASSPFAGWLYGYTF
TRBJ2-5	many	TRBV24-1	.	TGTGCCACCAGTGACCCCGGGGAGACCCAGTACTTC	CATSDPGETQYF
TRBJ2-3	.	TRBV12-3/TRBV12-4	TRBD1	TGTGCCAGCAGTCAGGGGGTGAGAGCAGATGCGGAGTATTTT	CASSQGVRADAEYF
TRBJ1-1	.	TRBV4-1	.	TGCGCCAGCAGCCTTAGAGGACAGAACACTGAAGCTTTCTTT	CASSLRGQNTEAFF
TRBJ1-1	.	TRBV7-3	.	TGTGCCAGCAGCTTAGTAGGGATGAACGCTGAAGCTTTCTTT	CASSLVGMNAEAFF
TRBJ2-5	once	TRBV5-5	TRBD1	TGTGCCAGCAGCCTCAGACAGGGTTTGGGAGAGACCCAGTACTTC	CASSLRQGLGETQYF
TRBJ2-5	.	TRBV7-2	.	TGTGCCAGCAGCTTAGACCAGTTAGAGACCCAGTACTTC	CASSLDQLETQYF
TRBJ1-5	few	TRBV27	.	TGTACCAGCAGCTCCCGATGGGTGGGAGGTCAGCCCCAGCATTTT	CTSSSRWVGGQPQHF
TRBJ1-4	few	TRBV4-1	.	TGCGCCAGCAGCCAAGTAGCCCCAACTAATGAAAAACTGTTTTTT	CASSQVAPTNEKLFF
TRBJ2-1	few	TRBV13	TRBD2	TGTGCCAGCAGCTCCTTTGTAGCGGGGGGCTACAATGAGCAGTTCTTC	CASSSFVAGGYNEQFF
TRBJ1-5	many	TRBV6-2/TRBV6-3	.	TGTGCCAGCAGTTACGGGGGGCGGCAGCCCCAGCATTTT	CASSYGGRQPQHF
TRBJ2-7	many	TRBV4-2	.	TGTGCCAGCAGCCATATGGCCTACGAGCAGTACTTC	CASSHMAYEQYF
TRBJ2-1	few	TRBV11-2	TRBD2	TGTGCCAGCAGCCCCCGACTAGCGGTCTACAATGACCAGTTCTTC	CASSPRLAVYNDQFF
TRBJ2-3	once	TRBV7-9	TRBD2	TGTGCCAGCAGCTTCGGGCTAGCGGGATCAGATACGCAGTATTTT	CASSFGLAGSDTQYF
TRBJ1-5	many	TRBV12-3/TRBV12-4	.	TGTGCCAGCAGTCACCCGCGGGGGGAGTGGGAACAGCCCCAGCATTTT	CASSHPRGEWEQPQHF
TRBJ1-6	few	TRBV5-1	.	TGCGCCAGCAGCCCCGAGGGAAATTCACCCCTCCACTTT	CASSPEGNSPLHF
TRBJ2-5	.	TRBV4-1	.	TGCGCCAGCAGCCATCCCGGGGAGACCCAGTACTTC	CASSHPGETQYF
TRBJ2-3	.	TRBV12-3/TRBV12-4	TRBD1	TGTGCCAGCAGCACAAGCAGGACAGGGACAGATACGCAGTATTTT	CASSTSRTGTDTQYF
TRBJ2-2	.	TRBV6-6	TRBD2	TGTGCCAGCAGTTACGAGCGGGGGACGAACACCGAGGAGCTGTTTTTT	CASSYERGTNTEELFF
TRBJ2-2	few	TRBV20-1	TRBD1	TGCAGTGCTAGATCGAGGACAGGGTTGGGCACCGGGGAGCTGTTTTTT	CSARSRTGLGTGELFF
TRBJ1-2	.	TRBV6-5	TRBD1	TGTGCCAGCAGTTACTCAGGGGGCGGGGATGGCTACACCTTC	CASSYSGGGDGYTF
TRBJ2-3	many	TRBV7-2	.	TGTGCCAGCAGCTCATACAGCGGGTATAGCACAGATACGCAGTATTTT	CASSSYSGYSTDTQYF
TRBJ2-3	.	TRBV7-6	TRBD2	TGTGCCAGCAGCTCACAACTAGCGGGAGAGGGCACAGATACGCAGTATTTT	CASSSQLAGEGTDTQYF
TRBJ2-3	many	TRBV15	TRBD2	TGTGCCACCAGCAGAGCCCCTAGCGGGAGGGCCGCAGATACGCAGTATTTT	CATSRAPSGRAADTQYF
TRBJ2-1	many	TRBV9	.	TGTACCAGCAGCGTACGGACAGTCGCGTCTACAGTTGAGCAGTTCTTC	CTSSVRTVASTVEQFF
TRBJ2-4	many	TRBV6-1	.	.	CASSTSVQGVSIQYF
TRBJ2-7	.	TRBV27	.	TGTGCCAGCAGTTTACTGGGCAGGGAGAACTACGAGCAGTACTTC	CASSLLGRENYEQYF
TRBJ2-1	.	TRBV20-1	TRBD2	TGCAGTGCGGCCACGACTAGCGCTGGCTACAATGAGCAGTTCTTC	CSAATTSAGYNEQFF